This record concerns one T cell receptor (beta chain) sequence. Its antigen is undetermined. The CDR3 goes on 3 residues after the read ends, and that part is filled in from the germline J gene. Germline loops: CDR1 LNHDA, CDR2 SQIVND (reference sequence). Trimming removed 3 bases from V and 0 bases from J, with 12 bases in between. The CDR3 has 16 residues. Only in-frame clones appear in the TCRdb table, and some are missing; sequencing was by immunoSEQ multiplex PCR. Its clone listing holds approximately 41,000 clones. The data were taken from a study of T cells in women clearing cervical HPV infection. Study observations and caveats: Unknown T-cell numbers per sample may underlie the richness differences. Repertoire richness, not evenness, was significantly elevated in CIN3+ cases versus controls.

Cervical HPV DNA detected by MY09/MY11 PCR, typed by dot-blot. The rearrangement uses TRBV19 and TRBJ2-1, with D tentatively TRBD2 (5 bases). This clonotype was obtained from a woman between 18 and 69 years old with a cervical HPV16 infection that either progressed to CIN3+ or cleared (not recorded which). Material: blood buffy coat. CDR3 DNA (partial): TGTGCCAGTAGTATTGGAGGCTCTAGCTCCTACAATGAG. Translated, it gives CASSIGGSSSYNE. Given in full, the CDR3 is CASSIGGSSSYNEQFF.